These 3 T cell receptor beta chains were all obtained from the same sample, sequenced in a study of chemoradiotherapy in HPV16-positive cancers. Some clones are missing from TCRdb's copy, which holds only in-frame ones; the method was immunoSEQ multiplex PCR. The repertoire holds fewer than 2,500 clones, with less than 85% as singletons. The material sequenced was tumor tissue, taken from a patient who underwent chemoradiotherapy. These receptors were taken from a human donor with HPV-associated anogenital cancer.

V gene TRBV5-4 combines with J gene TRBJ2-3; 12 nucleotides agree with TRBD2. CDR1 and CDR2 from the germline V gene are SGHNT and YYREEE (reference sequence). Germline trimming cut 2 bases from V and 2 bases from J; bases unmatched to any gene: 3. The CDR3 totals 16 residues. Here the CDR3 reads CASSFPSGGVTDTQYF. The CDR3 nucleotides are TGTGCCAGCAGCTTCCCTAGCGGGGGGGTCACAGATACGCAGTATTTT.

J is TRBJ1-3 and V is TRBV19; 8 nucleotides align to TRBD1. Germline V gene sequence: CDR1 LNHDA, CDR2 SQIVND (reference sequence). The CDR3 has 16 residues. J was trimmed by 0 bases and V by 5 bases; bases with no gene match: 6. Here the CDR3 reads CASSPDRGTSGNTIYF. The DNA for the CDR3 is TGTGCCAGTAGTCCAGACAGGGGAACCTCTGGAAACACCATATATTTT. Looking up the rest from reference TRBV19 and TRBJ1-3 gives the full variable domain: DGGITQSPKYLFRKEGQNVTLSCEQNLNHDAMYWYRQDPGQGLRLIYYSQIVNDFQKGDIAEGYSVSREKKESFPLTVTSAQKNPTAFYLCASSPDRGTSGNTIYFGEGSWLTVV.

This clone showed up just once. This sequence joins TRBV9 and TRBJ2-5; the D is unclear. The germline CDR1 and CDR2 sequences are SGDLS and YYNGEE. Trimming pared 0 bases from V and 2 bases from J, leaving 11 bases between. This CDR3 has 15 amino acids. CDR3: CASSVATAVQETQYF. The DNA of the CDR3 is TGTGCCAGCAGCGTAGCTACGGCTGTACAAGAGACCCAGTACTTC.